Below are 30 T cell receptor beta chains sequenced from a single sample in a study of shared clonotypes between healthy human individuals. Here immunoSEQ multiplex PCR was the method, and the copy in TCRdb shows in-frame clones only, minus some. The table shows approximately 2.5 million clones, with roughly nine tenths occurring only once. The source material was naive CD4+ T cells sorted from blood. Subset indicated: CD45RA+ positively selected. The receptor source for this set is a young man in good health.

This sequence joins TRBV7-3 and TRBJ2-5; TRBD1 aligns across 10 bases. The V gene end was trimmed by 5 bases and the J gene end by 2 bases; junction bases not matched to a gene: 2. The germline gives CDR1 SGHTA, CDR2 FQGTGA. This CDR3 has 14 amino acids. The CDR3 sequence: CASSVDRGQETQYF. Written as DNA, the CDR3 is TGTGCCAGCAGCGTGGACAGGGGGCAAGAGACCCAGTACTTC.

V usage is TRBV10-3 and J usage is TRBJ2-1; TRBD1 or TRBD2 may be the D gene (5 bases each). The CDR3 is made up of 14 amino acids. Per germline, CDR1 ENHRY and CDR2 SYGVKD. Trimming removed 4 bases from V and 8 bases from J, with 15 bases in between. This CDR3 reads CAISGTVPGHEQFF. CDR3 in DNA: TGTGCCATCAGTGGAACAGTTCCGGGGCATGAGCAGTTCTTC.

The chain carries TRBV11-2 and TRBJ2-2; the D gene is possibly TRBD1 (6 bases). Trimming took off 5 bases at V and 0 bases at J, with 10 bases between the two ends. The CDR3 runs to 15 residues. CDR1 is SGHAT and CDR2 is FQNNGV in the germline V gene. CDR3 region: CASSLRGTNTGELFF. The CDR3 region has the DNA TGTGCCAGCAGCCTCAGGGGAACGAACACCGGGGAGCTGTTTTTT.

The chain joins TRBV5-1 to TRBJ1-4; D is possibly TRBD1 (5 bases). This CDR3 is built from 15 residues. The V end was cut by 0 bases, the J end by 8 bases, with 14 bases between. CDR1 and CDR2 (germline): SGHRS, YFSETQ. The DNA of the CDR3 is TGCGCCAGCAGCTTGGGATCTCCAGGGCAGGAAAAACTGTTTTTT. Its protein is CASSLGSPGQEKLFF.

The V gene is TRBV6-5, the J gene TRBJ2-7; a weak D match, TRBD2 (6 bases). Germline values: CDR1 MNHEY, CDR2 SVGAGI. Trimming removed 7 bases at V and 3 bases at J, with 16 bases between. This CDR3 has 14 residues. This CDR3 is CASTRSTSSYEQYF. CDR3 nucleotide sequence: TGTGCCAGCACCCGGTCTACTAGCAGCTACGAGCAGTACTTC.

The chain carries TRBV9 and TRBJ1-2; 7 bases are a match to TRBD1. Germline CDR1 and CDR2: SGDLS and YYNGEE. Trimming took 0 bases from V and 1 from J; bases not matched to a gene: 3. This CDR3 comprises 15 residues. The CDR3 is CASSVGDSVNYGYTF. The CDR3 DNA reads TGTGCCAGCAGCGTAGGGGACAGCGTTAACTATGGCTACACCTTC.

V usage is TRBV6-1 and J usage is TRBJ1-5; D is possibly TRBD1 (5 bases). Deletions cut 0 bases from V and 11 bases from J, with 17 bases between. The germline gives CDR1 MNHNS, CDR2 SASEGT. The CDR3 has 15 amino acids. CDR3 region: CASSEAWTTSLAQHF. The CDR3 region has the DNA TGTGCCAGCAGTGAAGCATGGACAACCTCTTTGGCCCAGCATTTT.

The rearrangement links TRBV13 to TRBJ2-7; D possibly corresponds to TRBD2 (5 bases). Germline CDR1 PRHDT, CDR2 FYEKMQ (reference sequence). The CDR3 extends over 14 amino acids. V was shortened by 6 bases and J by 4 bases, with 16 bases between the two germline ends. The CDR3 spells CASSPRTLVYEQYF. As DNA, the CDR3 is TGTGCCAGCAGTCCAAGGACTTTGGTGTACGAGCAGTACTTC. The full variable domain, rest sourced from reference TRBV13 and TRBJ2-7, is AAGVIQSPRHLIKEKRETATLKCYPIPRHDTVYWYQQGPGQDPQFLISFYEKMQSDKGSIPDRFSAQQFSDYHSELNMSSLELGDSALYFCASSPRTLVYEQYFGPGTRLTVT.

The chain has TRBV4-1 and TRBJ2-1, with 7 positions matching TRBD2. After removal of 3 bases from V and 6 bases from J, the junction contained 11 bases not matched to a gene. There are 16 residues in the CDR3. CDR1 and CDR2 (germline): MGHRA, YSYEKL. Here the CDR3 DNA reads TGCGCCAGCAGCCAGGGGCGGGGGAGACGGGTCAATGAGCAGTTCTTC. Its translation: CASSQGRGRRVNEQFF.

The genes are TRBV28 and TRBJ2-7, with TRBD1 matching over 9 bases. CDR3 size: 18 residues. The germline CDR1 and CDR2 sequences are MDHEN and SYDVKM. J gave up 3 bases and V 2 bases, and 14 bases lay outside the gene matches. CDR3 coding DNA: TGTGCCAGCAGTTTAACACTTGGAGGACAGGGGAGAGACTACGAGCAGTACTTC. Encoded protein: CASSLTLGGQGRDYEQYF.

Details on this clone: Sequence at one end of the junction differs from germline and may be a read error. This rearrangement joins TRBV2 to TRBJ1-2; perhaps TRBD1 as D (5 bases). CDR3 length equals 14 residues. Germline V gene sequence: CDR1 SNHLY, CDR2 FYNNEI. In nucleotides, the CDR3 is TGTGCCAGCAGTGAATTTTATACTGTTTCAGGGTTACCCTTC. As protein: CASSEFYTVSGLPF.

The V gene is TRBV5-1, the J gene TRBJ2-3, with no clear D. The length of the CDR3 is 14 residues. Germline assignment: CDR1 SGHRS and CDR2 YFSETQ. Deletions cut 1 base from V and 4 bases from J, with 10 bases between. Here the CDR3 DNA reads TGCGCCAGCAGCTTGAGGGCAGAGCCAGATACGCAGTATTTT. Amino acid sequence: CASSLRAEPDTQYF.

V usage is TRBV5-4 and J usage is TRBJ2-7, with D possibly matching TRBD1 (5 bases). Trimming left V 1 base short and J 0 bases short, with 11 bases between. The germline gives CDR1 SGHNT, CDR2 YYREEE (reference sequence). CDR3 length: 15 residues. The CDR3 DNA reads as TGTGCCAGCAGCTTGAGGGAAAGGGGCTCCTACGAGCAGTACTTC. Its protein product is CASSLRERGSYEQYF.

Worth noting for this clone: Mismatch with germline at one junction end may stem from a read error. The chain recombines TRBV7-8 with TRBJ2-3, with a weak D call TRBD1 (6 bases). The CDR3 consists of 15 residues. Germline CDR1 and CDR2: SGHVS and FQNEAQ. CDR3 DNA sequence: TGCGCCAGCAGCTCTTACACAGGGAGCACAGATACGCAGTATTTT. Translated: CASSSYTGSTDTQYF.

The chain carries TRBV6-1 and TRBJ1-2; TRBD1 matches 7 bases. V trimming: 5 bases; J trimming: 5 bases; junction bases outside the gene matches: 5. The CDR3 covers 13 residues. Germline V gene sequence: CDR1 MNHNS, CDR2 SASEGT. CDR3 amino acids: CASSSRDSYGYTF. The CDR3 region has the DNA TGTGCCAGCAGTAGCCGGGACAGTTATGGCTACACCTTC.

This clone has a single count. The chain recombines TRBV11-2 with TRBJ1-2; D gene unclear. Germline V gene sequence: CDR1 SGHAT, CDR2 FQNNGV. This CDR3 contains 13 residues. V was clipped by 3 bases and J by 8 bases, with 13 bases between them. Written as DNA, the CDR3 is TGTGCCAGCAGCTTCGGGATTGCGGGAGGCTACACCTTC. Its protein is CASSFGIAGGYTF. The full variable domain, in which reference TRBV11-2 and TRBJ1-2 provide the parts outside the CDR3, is EAGVAQSPRYKIIEKRQSVAFWCNPISGHATLYWYQQILGQGPKLLIQFQNNGVVDDSQLPKDRFSAERLKGVDSTLKIQPAKLEDSAVYLCASSFGIAGGYTFGSGTRLTVV.

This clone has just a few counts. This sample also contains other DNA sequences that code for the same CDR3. As DNA, the CDR3 is TGTGCCAGCAGTCCCGGGACAGTGATTAATTCACCCCTCCACTTT. Encoded protein: CASSPGTVINSPLHF. The rearrangement links TRBV27 to TRBJ1-6, with TRBD1 matching over 7 bases. The germline V gene encodes CDR1 MNHEY and CDR2 SMNVEV (reference sequence). With 5 bases clipped from V and 6 bases from J, the junction kept 7 bases outside the gene matches. The CDR3 is 15 residues long.

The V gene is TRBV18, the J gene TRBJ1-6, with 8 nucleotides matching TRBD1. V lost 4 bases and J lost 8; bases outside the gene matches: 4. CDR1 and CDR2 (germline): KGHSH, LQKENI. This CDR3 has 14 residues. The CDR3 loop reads CASSRETGDSPLHF. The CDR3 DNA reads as TGTGCCAGCTCACGCGAGACAGGGGATTCACCCCTCCACTTT.

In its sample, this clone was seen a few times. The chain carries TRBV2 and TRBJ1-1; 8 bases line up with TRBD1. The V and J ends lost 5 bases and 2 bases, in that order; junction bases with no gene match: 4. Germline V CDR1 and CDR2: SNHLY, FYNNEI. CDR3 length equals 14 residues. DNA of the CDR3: TGTGCCAGCAGTCAGGACAGGGCCAACACTGAAGCTTTCTTT. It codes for CASSQDRANTEAFF.

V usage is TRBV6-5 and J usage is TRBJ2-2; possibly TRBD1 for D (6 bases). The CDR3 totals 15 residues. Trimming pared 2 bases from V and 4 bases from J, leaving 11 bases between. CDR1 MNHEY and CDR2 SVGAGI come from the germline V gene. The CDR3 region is CASSYRQGPTGELFF. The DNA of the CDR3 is TGTGCCAGCAGTTACCGGCAGGGGCCCACCGGGGAGCTGTTTTTT.

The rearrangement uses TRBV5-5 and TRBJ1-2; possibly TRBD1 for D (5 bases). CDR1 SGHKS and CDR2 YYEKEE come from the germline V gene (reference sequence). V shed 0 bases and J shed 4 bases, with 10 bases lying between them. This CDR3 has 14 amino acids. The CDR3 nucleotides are TGTGCCAGCAGCTTGGGCAGGGCGGGCTATGGCTACACCTTC. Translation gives CASSLGRAGYGYTF.

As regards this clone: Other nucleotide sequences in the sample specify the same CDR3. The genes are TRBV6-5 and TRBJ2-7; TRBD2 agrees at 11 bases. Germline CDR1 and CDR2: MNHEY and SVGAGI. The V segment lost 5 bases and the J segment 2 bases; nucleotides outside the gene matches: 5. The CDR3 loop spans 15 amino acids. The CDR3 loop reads CASSHGTSGAYEQYF. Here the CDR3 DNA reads TGTGCCAGCAGTCACGGGACTAGCGGAGCCTACGAGCAGTACTTC.

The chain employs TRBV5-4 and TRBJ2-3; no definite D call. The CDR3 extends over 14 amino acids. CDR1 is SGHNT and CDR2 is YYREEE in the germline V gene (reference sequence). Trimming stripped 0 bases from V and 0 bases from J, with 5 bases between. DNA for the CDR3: TGTGCCAGCAGCTTGGTTCACAGCACAGATACGCAGTATTTT. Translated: CASSLVHSTDTQYF.

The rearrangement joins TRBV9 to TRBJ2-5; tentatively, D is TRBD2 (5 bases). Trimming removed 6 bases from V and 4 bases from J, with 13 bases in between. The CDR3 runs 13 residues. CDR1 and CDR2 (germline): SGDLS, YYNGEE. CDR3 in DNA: TGTGCCAGCACCCCTGAGGGTGGAGAGACCCAGTACTTC. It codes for CASTPEGGETQYF.

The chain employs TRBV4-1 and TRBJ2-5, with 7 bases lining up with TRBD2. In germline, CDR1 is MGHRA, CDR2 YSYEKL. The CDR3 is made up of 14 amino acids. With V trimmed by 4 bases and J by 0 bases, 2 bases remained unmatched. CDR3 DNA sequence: TGCGCCAGCAGCCTCGGGACTAACCAAGAGACCCAGTACTTC. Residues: CASSLGTNQETQYF.

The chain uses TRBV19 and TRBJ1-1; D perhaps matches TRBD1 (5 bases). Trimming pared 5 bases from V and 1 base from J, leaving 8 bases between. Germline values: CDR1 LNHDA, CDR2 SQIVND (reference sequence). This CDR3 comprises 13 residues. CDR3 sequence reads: CASSVTENTEAFF. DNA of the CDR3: TGTGCCAGTAGTGTGACAGAGAACACTGAAGCTTTCTTT.

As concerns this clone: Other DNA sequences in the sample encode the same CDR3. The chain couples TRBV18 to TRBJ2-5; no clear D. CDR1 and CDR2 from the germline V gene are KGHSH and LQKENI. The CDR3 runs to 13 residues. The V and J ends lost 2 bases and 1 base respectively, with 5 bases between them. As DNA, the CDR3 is TGTGCCAGCTCACCAAGGCCCCAAGAGACCCAGTACTTC. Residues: CASSPRPQETQYF.

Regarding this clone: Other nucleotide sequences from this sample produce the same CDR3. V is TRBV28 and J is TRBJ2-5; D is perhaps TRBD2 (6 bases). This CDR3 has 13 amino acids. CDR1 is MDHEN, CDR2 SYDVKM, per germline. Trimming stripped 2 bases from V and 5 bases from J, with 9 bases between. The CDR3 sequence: CASSLGGVETQYF. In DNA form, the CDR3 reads TGTGCCAGCAGTTTAGGAGGGGTGGAGACCCAGTACTTC.

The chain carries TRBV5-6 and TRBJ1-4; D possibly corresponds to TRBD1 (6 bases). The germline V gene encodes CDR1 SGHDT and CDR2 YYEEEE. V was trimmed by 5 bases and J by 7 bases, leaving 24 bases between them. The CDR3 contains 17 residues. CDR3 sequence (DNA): TGTGCCAGCAGGTTAACAGGGAAAAGCGGACCAGGTGAAAAACTGTTTTTT. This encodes CASRLTGKSGPGEKLFF.

The CDR3 loop is CAISDMAGANVLTF. In nucleotides, the CDR3 is TGTGCCATCAGTGACATGGCTGGGGCCAACGTCCTGACTTTC. The chain combines TRBV10-3 with TRBJ2-6; D is unclear. Deletions cut 3 bases from V and 2 bases from J, with 5 bases between. This CDR3 has 14 residues. The germline V gene encodes CDR1 ENHRY and CDR2 SYGVKD.